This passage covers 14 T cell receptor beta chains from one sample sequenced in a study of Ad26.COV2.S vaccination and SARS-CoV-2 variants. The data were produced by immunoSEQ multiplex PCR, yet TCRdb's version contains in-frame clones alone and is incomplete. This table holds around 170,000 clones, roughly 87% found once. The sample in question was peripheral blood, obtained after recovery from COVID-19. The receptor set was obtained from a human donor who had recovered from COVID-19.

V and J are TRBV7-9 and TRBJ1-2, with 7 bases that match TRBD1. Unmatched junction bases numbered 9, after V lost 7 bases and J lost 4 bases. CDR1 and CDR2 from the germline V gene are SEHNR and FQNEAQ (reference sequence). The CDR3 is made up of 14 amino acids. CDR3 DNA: TGTGCCAGCACCAAAGGGGGCGGGTTCTATGGCTACACCTTC. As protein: CASTKGGGFYGYTF.

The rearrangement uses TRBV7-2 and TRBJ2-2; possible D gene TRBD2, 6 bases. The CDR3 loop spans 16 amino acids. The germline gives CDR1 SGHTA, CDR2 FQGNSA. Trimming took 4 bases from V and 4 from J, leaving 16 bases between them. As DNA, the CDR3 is TGTGCCAGCAGCTACGGTAGGGCGGGGCCCACCGGGGAGCTGTTTTTT. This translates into CASSYGRAGPTGELFF.

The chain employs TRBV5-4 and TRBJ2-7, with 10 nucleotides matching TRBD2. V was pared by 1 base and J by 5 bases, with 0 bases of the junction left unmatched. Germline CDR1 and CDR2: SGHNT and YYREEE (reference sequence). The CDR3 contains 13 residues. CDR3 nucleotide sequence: TGTGCCAGCAGCTTGACTAGCGGGGACGAGCAGTACTTC. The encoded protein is CASSLTSGDEQYF.

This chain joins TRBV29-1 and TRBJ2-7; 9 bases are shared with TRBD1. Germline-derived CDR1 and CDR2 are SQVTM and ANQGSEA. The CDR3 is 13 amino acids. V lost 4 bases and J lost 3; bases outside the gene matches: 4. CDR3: CSVGGDRDYEQYF. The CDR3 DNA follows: TGCAGCGTTGGGGGGGACAGGGACTACGAGCAGTACTTC.

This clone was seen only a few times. CDR3 region: CASSIGLGWTGVNQPQHF. DNA for the CDR3: TGTGCCAGTAGTATAGGGCTAGGTTGGACAGGGGTAAATCAGCCCCAGCATTTT. This chain uses TRBV19 with TRBJ1-5; 9 bases fit TRBD1. The CDR3 has 18 residues. V dropped 1 base and J dropped 4; count of bases not matched to a gene: 11. Germline-derived CDR1 and CDR2 are LNHDA and SQIVND (reference sequence).

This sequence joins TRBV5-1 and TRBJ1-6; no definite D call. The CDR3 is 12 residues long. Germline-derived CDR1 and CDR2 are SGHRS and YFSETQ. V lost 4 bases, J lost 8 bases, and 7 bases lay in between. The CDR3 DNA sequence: TGCGCCAGCAGCGTGACTGATTCACCCCTCCACTTT. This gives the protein CASSVTDSPLHF.

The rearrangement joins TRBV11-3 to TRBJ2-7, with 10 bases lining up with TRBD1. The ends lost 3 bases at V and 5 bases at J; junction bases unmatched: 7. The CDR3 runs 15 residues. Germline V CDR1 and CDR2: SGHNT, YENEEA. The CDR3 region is CASSFAGTGAHEQYF. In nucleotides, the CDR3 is TGTGCCAGCAGCTTTGCCGGGACAGGGGCCCACGAGCAGTACTTC.

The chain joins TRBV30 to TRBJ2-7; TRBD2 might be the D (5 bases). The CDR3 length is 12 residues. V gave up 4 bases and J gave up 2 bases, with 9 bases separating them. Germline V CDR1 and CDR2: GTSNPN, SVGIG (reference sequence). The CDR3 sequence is CAWTRGPYEQYF. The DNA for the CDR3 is TGTGCCTGGACCCGGGGTCCCTACGAGCAGTACTTC.

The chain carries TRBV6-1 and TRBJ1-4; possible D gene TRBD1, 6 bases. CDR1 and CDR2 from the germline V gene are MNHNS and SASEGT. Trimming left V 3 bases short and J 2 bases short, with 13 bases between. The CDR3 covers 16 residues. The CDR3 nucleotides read TGTGCCAGCAGTGACCTGGGGGGCTTGACTAATGAAAAACTGTTTTTT. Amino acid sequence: CASSDLGGLTNEKLFF.

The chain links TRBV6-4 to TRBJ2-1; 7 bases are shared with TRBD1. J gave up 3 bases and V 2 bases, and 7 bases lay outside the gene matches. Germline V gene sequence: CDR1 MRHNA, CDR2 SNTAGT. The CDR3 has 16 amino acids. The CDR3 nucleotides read TGTGCCAGCAGTGACCAACCCGGGACAGACTACAATGAGCAGTTCTTC. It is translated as CASSDQPGTDYNEQFF.

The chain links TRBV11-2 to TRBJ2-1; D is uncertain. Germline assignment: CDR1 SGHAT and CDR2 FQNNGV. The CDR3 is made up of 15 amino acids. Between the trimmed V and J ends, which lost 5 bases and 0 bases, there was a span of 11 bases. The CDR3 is CASSLDSSSYNEQFF. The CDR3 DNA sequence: TGTGCCAGCAGCCTTGACTCGAGCTCCTACAATGAGCAGTTCTTC.

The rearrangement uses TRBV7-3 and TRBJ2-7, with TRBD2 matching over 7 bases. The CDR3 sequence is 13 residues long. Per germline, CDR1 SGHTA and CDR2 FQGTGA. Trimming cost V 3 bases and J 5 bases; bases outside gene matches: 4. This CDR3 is CASSFGGGDEQYF. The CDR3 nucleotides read TGTGCCAGCAGCTTTGGGGGAGGGGACGAGCAGTACTTC.

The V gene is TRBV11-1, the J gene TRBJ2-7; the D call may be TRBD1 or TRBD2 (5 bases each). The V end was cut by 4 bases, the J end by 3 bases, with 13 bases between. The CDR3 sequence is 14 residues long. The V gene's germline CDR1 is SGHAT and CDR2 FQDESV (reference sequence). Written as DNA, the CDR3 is TGTGCCAGCAGCTCGGGACCAGTTCTCTACGAGCAGTACTTC. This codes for CASSSGPVLYEQYF.

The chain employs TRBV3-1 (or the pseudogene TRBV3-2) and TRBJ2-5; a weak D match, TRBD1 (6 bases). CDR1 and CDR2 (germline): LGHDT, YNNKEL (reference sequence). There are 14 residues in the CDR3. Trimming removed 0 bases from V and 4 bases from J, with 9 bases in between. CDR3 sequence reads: CASSQERGGETQYF. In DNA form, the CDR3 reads TGTGCCAGCAGCCAAGAGCGAGGGGGAGAGACCCAGTACTTC.